This T cell receptor beta chain was recovered during a study of cytomegalovirus exposure and HLA in healthy donors. The trim removed 4 bases at V and 4 bases at J, leaving 3 bases unmatched. The germline V gene encodes CDR1 SGHNT and CDR2 YENEEA. The CDR3 runs to 14 residues. Details on this clone: No antigen is known for it.

The PCR was carried out with 60 Vbeta primers and 13 Jbeta primers. Clones were read by immunoSEQ multiplex PCR, and TCRdb kept only the in-frame ones, dropping some. Altogether over 100,000 clones are present, approximately 87% being singletons, with the ten largest covering approximately 1.5%. Each donor was nominally healthy when sampled (though unrecorded immune exposures were likely). Overall study findings and caveats: What TCR beta sequences reportedly achieved was accurate prediction of HLA-A and HLA-B alleles in most subjects.

V is TRBV11-3 and J is TRBJ1-3, with 8 bases fitting TRBD1. The receptor was derived from a man aged 35-49 years in good health and CMV-seronegative. The sample was PBMCs. The DNA for the CDR3 is TGTGCCAGCAGCTCGACAGGGGACGGAAACACCATATATTTT. It specifies CASSSTGDGNTIYF.